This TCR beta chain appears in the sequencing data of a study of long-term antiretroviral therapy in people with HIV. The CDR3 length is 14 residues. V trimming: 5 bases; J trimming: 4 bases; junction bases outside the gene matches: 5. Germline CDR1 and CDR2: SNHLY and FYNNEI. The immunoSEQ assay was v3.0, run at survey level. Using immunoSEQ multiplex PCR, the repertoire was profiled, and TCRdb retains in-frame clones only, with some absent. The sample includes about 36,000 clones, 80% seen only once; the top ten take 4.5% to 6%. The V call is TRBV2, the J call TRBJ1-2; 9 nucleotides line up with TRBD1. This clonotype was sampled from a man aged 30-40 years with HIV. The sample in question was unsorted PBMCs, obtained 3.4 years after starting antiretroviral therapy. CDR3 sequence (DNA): TGTGCCAGCAGTTCCGGGACAGGGACCTATGGCTACACCTTC. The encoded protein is CASSSGTGTYGYTF.